This T cell receptor beta chain emerged from a study of CD8 T cells in ankylosing spondylitis. This clonotype was recorded a few times. The antigen remains undetermined. V was trimmed by 3 bases and J by 5 bases, leaving 4 bases between them. The germline gives CDR1 MNHEY, CDR2 SMNVEV (reference sequence). The CDR3 has 12 residues. In TCRdb, the 5' RACE reads were re-called with MiXCR into one record per CDR3 protein. The sample consists of 350,000 or so distinct CDR3 sequences, roughly 15% of them appearing once. Study results and caveats: One TCR beta motif, made up of seven to nine highly homologous variants, appeared characteristic of ankylosing spondylitis blood. There were earlier reports of some motif variants in reactive arthritis synovial fluid and blood.

Material for sequencing was blood, either unsorted or a sorted T cell fraction (not recorded which). The receptor was derived from a male donor with ankylosing spondylitis or in good health (not recorded which). The chain carries TRBV27 and TRBJ2-2; D unresolved. This CDR3 reads CASSFYTGELFF. CDR3 sequence (DNA): TGTGCCAGCAGTTTCTATACCGGGGAGCTGTTTTTT.